These 26 T cell receptor beta chains were sequenced from one sample in a study of immune characterization of retroperitoneal liposarcoma. TCRdb fed the PCR reads into MiXCR, producing one record per CDR3 protein. The table has under 9,000 distinct CDR3 sequences, approximately 30% seen once; the top ten hold 42%. Specimen: blood. These receptors all come from a male donor with retroperitoneal liposarcoma.

The table lists this clonotype with many counts. CDR3 residues: CASSPPILTVGTEAFF. The CDR3, as DNA: TGTGCCAGCAGCCCCCCCATTTTGACAGTCGGGACTGAAGCTTTCTTT. The chain carries TRBV5-6 and TRBJ1-1; a weak D match, TRBD1 (5 bases). The CDR3 runs 16 residues. V lost 4 bases, J lost 5 bases, and 21 bases lay in between. Germline assignment: CDR1 SGHDT and CDR2 YYEEEE. The complete variable domain, with remaining parts taken from reference TRBV5-6 and TRBJ1-1, reads DAGVTQSPTHLIKTRGQQVTLRCSPKSGHDTVSWYQQALGQGPQFIFQYYEEEERQRGNFPDRFSGHQFPNYSSELNVNALLLGDSALYLCASSPPILTVGTEAFFGQGTRLTVV.

This clonotype was picked up a small number of times. The chain combines TRBV4-1 with TRBJ2-5, with D maybe TRBD2 (6 bases). The CDR3 spans 16 residues. The germline V gene encodes CDR1 MGHRA and CDR2 YSYEKL. Trimming removed 1 base from V and 4 bases from J, with 16 bases in between. CDR3 protein: CASSQGIAVFGETQYF. CDR3 coding DNA: TGCGCCAGCAGCCAAGGCATAGCGGTGTTTGGAGAGACCCAGTACTTC.

By frequency in the sample, this clonotype is medium-sized. The genes are TRBV6-1 and TRBJ2-1, with 7 positions matching TRBD1. Germline V CDR1 and CDR2: MNHNS, SASEGT. The CDR3 contains 12 residues. V lost 6 bases, J lost 6 bases, and 2 bases stayed unmatched. The CDR3 nucleotides read TGTGCCAGCAGGGACAGGTTCAATGAGCAGTTCTTC. Its protein product is CASRDRFNEQFF.

Sample share makes this clonotype medium-sized (0.01 to 0.1%). The V call is TRBV7-6, the J call TRBJ2-4, with 11 bases fitting TRBD2. The V and J ends lost 5 bases and 5 bases, in that order; junction bases with no gene match: 11. The CDR3 totals 17 residues. Germline lookup yields CDR1 SGHVS and CDR2 FNYEAQ. This CDR3 is CASSPTIAGGQQNIQYF. DNA for the CDR3: TGTGCCAGCAGCCCAACCATAGCGGGGGGGCAGCAAAACATTCAGTACTTC.

This clonotype was seen a handful of times. The chain joins TRBV18 to TRBJ1-3; D not certain. Germline V gives CDR1 KGHSH, CDR2 LQKENI. There are 19 residues in the CDR3. V shed 1 base and J shed 0 bases, with 19 bases lying between them. CDR3 nucleotides: TGTGCCAGCTCACCACTTTCTCTCAGGTCGGCAAGCTCTGGAAACACCATATATTTT. It is translated as CASSPLSLRSASSGNTIYF.

This chain uses TRBV5-8 with TRBJ2-3; perhaps TRBD1 as D (6 bases). Germline V gives CDR1 SGHTS, CDR2 YDEGEE. Trimming pared 4 bases from V and 1 base from J, leaving 13 bases between. CDR3 size: 15 residues. CDR3 residues: CASSLTGHGTDTQYF. In nucleotides, the CDR3 is TGTGCCAGCAGCCTCACGGGACACGGCACAGATACGCAGTATTTT.

This chain uses TRBV12-5 with TRBJ2-1; D gene uncertain. The ends were cut back, 1 base at V and 2 bases at J, with 3 bases in the middle. The CDR3 spans 13 residues. Germline V gene lookup returns CDR1 LGHNT and CDR2 FRNRAP. As DNA, the CDR3 is TGTGCTAGTGGTTTGGACACCTACAATGAGCAGTTCTTC. This encodes CASGLDTYNEQFF.

This clonotype came up many times. The J gene is TRBJ2-2, the V gene TRBV6-1; the D gene could be TRBD1 or TRBD2 (5 bases each). Trimming removed 8 bases from V and 0 bases from J, with 10 bases in between. The CDR3 sequence is 14 residues long. Germline V CDR1 and CDR2: MNHNS, SASEGT. The CDR3 spells CASCRDPNTGELFF. CDR3 DNA sequence: TGTGCCAGCTGCCGGGACCCGAACACCGGGGAGCTGTTTTTT.

V usage is TRBV6-1 and J usage is TRBJ2-4; D is uncertain. CDR1 MNHNS and CDR2 SASEGT come from the germline V gene. CDR3 length: 15 residues. Trimming took off 4 bases at V and 0 bases at J, with 10 bases between the two ends. The CDR3 region is CASSVTELAKNIQYF. The CDR3 nucleotides read TGTGCCAGCAGTGTGACGGAGCTAGCCAAAAACATTCAGTACTTC.

The J gene is TRBJ2-3, the V gene TRBV7-6; D remains unclear. The germline V gene has CDR1 SGHVS and CDR2 FNYEAQ. The CDR3 totals 14 residues. V was clipped by 5 bases and J by 4 bases, with 13 bases between them. CDR3 region: CASSPGAFPDTQYF. CDR3 nucleotides: TGTGCCAGCAGCCCCGGCGCTTTCCCAGATACGCAGTATTTT. The full variable domain, rest sourced from reference TRBV7-6 and TRBJ2-3, is GAGVSQSPRYKVTKRGQDVALRCDPISGHVSLYWYRQALGQGPEFLTYFNYEAQQDKSGLPNDRFSAERPEGSISTLTIQRTEQRDSAMYRCASSPGAFPDTQYFGPGTRLTVL.

This clonotype was detected once. The chain is built from TRBV10-1 and TRBJ2-1, with D tentatively TRBD1 or TRBD2 (5 bases each). The J call could be wrong; TRBJ2-5 is a better fit for the DNA end. Germline CDR1 and CDR2: WNHNN and SYGVQD (reference sequence). This CDR3 contains 13 residues. CDR3 coding DNA: TGCGCCAGCAGTGGGCCCGAGGGGGAGACCCAGTACTTC. This sequence encodes CASSGPEGETQYF.

This clonotype was counted ten times or more. The chain is built from TRBV15 and TRBJ1-1; D is ambiguous. The V end lost 0 bases, the J end lost 2 bases, and 7 bases lay between the germline ends. The germline CDR1 and CDR2 sequences are LNHNV and YYDKDF (reference sequence). CDR3 length: 14 amino acids. The CDR3, as DNA: TGTGCCACCAGCAGAGATCCAGTAAACACTGAAGCTTTCTTT. Protein sequence: CATSRDPVNTEAFF.

This clonotype was seen at least ten times. The rearrangement links TRBV6-6 to TRBJ2-7; 11 bases are a match to TRBD2. Germline CDR1 is MNHNY and CDR2 is SVGAGI (reference sequence). J lost 4 bases, V lost 7 bases, and 6 bases had no gene match. The CDR3 totals 14 residues. CDR3 sequence: CASTVTSGDYEQYF. The CDR3, as DNA: TGTGCCAGCACCGTGACTAGCGGGGATTACGAGCAGTACTTC.

This clonotype was counted ten times or more. This chain connects TRBV7-2 to TRBJ2-4, with D possibly being TRBD1 (6 bases). V lost 2 bases to trimming and J lost 4 bases, with 15 bases between them. The CDR3 runs to 16 residues. Germline V CDR1 and CDR2: SGHTA, FQGNSA. CDR3 DNA sequence: TGTGCCAGCAGCTTACTCTCACGGCAGGGGAAAAACATTCAGTACTTC. Its translation is CASSLLSRQGKNIQYF.

At least ten counts were recorded for this clonotype. The chain has TRBV7-2 and TRBJ2-5, with D possibly TRBD1 on 5 matching bases. CDR1 and CDR2 from the germline V gene are SGHTA and FQGNSA. This CDR3 has 14 residues. V shed 3 bases and J shed 5 bases, with 13 bases lying between them. The CDR3 DNA reads as TGTGCCAGCAGCTTGTCAGGGTGGTCCGAGACCCAGTACTTC. This codes for CASSLSGWSETQYF.

The chain joins TRBV10-1 to TRBJ2-1, with 9 bases matching TRBD1. Per germline, CDR1 WNHNN and CDR2 SYGVQD (reference sequence). The CDR3 loop spans 14 amino acids. J gave up 7 bases and V 6 bases, and 7 bases lay outside the gene matches. The CDR3 DNA reads as TGCGCCAGCAGATCCGGGACAGGGTGGAATGAGCAGTTCTTC. This translates into CASRSGTGWNEQFF.

This rearrangement joins TRBV7-2 to TRBJ2-3; no clear D gene. The germline V gene has CDR1 SGHTA and CDR2 FQGNSA. V was clipped by 5 bases and J by 9 bases, with 12 bases between them. The CDR3 loop spans 12 amino acids. The CDR3 coding sequence is TGTGCCAGCAGCCCCCTCTCCCTGACGCAGTATTTT. Its translation is CASSPLSLTQYF.

The chain carries TRBV4-1 and TRBJ2-5; no reliable D call. The V gene's germline CDR1 is MGHRA and CDR2 YSYEKL. This CDR3 is built from 17 residues. Trimming took off 0 bases at V and 11 bases at J, with 25 bases between the two ends. Here the CDR3 DNA reads TGCGCCAGCAGCCAAGAAACCCCACACAACACCTACAATGAGCAGTACTTC. Amino acid sequence: CASSQETPHNTYNEQYF.

The V gene is TRBV12-3 or TRBV12-4, the J gene TRBJ2-7; D could derive from TRBD1 or TRBD2 (5 bases each). Between the trimmed V and J ends, which lost 4 bases and 1 base, there was a span of 17 bases. This CDR3 region has 16 residues. The CDR3 DNA follows: TGTGCCAGCAGTTCACAGGTTTGGGGAGCTTCCTACGAGCAGTACTTC. Its translation is CASSSQVWGASYEQYF.

The rearrangement joins TRBV6-5 to TRBJ2-1; D not resolved. Germline CDR1 reads MNHEY; CDR2 reads SVGAGI. The CDR3 runs to 14 residues. V lost 4 bases and J lost 2, with 9 bases in between. The CDR3 sequence is CASSSSNTYNEQFF. The DNA of the CDR3 is TGTGCCAGCAGTTCCTCTAATACCTACAATGAGCAGTTCTTC.

This sequence joins TRBV6-5 and TRBJ1-2; TRBD1 might be the D (5 bases). Between the trimmed V and J ends, which lost 4 bases and 4 bases, there was a span of 28 bases. Germline values: CDR1 MNHEY, CDR2 SVGAGI. The CDR3 loop spans 19 amino acids. In nucleotides, the CDR3 is TGTGCCAGCAGTTTTTCCATAAGAAGCCATTTAAGGGGAGTCTATGGCTACACCTTC. Protein sequence: CASSFSIRSHLRGVYGYTF.

This chain joins TRBV6-6 and TRBJ2-4, with D perhaps matching TRBD2 (6 bases). Germline loops: CDR1 MNHNY, CDR2 SVGAGI (reference sequence). V lost 9 bases to trimming and J lost 13 bases, with 16 bases between them. This CDR3 contains 11 residues. This CDR3 reads CASTGLREQYF. As DNA, the CDR3 is TGTGCCAGTACCGGACTTCGGGAGCAGTACTTC.

This clonotype occurred a few times. The chain joins TRBV6-1 to TRBJ2-2; 10 bases are a match to TRBD2. CDR3 length: 14 residues. Germline V gene lookup returns CDR1 MNHNS and CDR2 SASEGT. Trimming cost V 7 bases and J 5 bases; bases outside gene matches: 4. The CDR3 DNA sequence: TGTGCCAGCACCGGGACTAGCGAAACCGGGGAGCTGTTTTTT. It specifies CASTGTSETGELFF.

The gene calls are TRBV4-3 and TRBJ2-3; maybe TRBD2 (6 bases). CDR1 and CDR2 from the germline V gene are LGHNA and YSLEER. This CDR3 has 16 amino acids. V was clipped by 2 bases and J by 0 bases, with 12 bases between them. The CDR3, as DNA: TGCGCCAGCAGCCAACAGACGGGGGTTAGCACAGATACGCAGTATTTT. Translated: CASSQQTGVSTDTQYF.

This clonotype was seen at least ten times. The chain carries TRBV6-1 and TRBJ2-5; perhaps TRBD1 as D (5 bases). Trimming cost V 10 bases and J 2 bases, with 14 bases left between them. The CDR3 has 13 residues. Per the germline V gene, CDR1 is MNHNS and CDR2 is SASEGT. The CDR3 coding sequence is TGTGCCAACCGACAGTACCCACAAGAGACCCAGTACTTC. Its protein is CANRQYPQETQYF.

This clonotype was recorded at least ten times. J is TRBJ2-1 and V is TRBV27; tentatively, D is TRBD2 (5 bases). The DNA matches TRBJ2-7 better at its end, which makes the J call doubtful. Per germline, CDR1 MNHEY and CDR2 SMNVEV (reference sequence). This CDR3 is built from 14 residues. CDR3 bases: TGTGCCAGCAGTGTTCGACGGGGATACAATGAGCAGTACTTC. Protein product: CASSVRRGYNEQYF.